What follows are 6 T cell receptor beta chains derived from one specimen sequenced in a study of T cells expressing NK-cell markers. No DNA is given; TCRdb re-called the 5' RACE reads and lists each CDR3 protein once. Its table records approximately 440,000 distinct CDR3 sequences. Sequenced sample: blood T cells: a sorted CD56 or NKG2C T cell subset, CD4+ or CD8+ T cells, or bulk PBMC T cells (not recorded which). These receptors were collected from a woman aged 50 to 65 in good health.

This chain connects TRBV25-1 to TRBJ1-2; no DNA is available, so the TRBD1 call from TCRdb remains unchecked. CDR3 length: 14 amino acids. Germline V gene data show CDR1 as MGHDK and CDR2 as SYGVNS. The CDR3 sequence: CASSESNRGYGYTF.

J is TRBJ2-1 and V is TRBV10-1; TCRdb outputs TRBD2, but without DNA this stays unchecked. Germline V gene sequence: CDR1 WNHNN, CDR2 SYGVQD (reference sequence). The CDR3 is made up of 13 amino acids. The CDR3 loop reads CATTTSRNGEQFF.

The J gene is TRBJ2-3, the V gene TRBV5-1; without DNA, the TCRdb call of TRBD1 cannot be checked. CDR3 length: 12 amino acids. Germline lookup yields CDR1 SGHRS and CDR2 YFSETQ. The CDR3 loop reads CASSYDSVVQYF. Variable domain in full (rest from reference TRBV5-1 and TRBJ2-3): KAGVTQTPRYLIKTRGQQVTLSCSPISGHRSVSWYQQTPGQGLQFLFEYFSETQRNKGNFPGRFSGRQFSNSRSEMNVSTLELGDSALYLCASSYDSVVQYFGPGTRLTVL.

This chain connects TRBV20-1 to TRBJ2-3; TCRdb lists TRBD2, though no DNA is available to test this call. From germline, CDR1 is DFQATT and CDR2 SNEGSKA (reference sequence). The CDR3 is 12 residues long. The CDR3 protein is CSVRESTDTQYF.

This chain links TRBV10-3 with TRBJ2-3. Germline V gene lookup returns CDR1 ENHRY and CDR2 SYGVKD. The CDR3 length is 11 residues. The CDR3 sequence is CAIGFTDTQYF.

The chain recombines TRBV4-1 with TRBJ1-1; TCRdb's D call, TRBD1, is unchecked because there is no DNA. CDR3 length: 16 amino acids. Germline loops: CDR1 MGHRA, CDR2 YSYEKL. This chain's CDR3 is CASSQGLRAENTEAFF.